This T cell receptor beta chain was captured in a study of OX40 agonist ivuxolimab in advanced cancers. Assay: immunoSEQ multiplex PCR; the TCRdb copy retains only in-frame clones and omits some. The sample holds fewer than 85,000 clones, over 75% seen once. Germline lookup yields CDR1 SGDLS and CDR2 YYNGEE. Trimming removed 4 bases from V and 4 bases from J, with 11 bases in between. CDR3 size: 13 residues. Study observations and caveats: The work left the antigen specificity of expanded peripheral T cells undetermined. Low normalized T-cell clonal expansion was also seen in some nonresponders. At 0.1 to 3.0 mg/kg, clonal expansion of CD4+ and CD8+ blood T cells had occurred by week 6.

Concerning this clone: Antigen unknown.

People who had autoimmune disease history or systemic immunosuppression were excluded. The chain recombines TRBV9 with TRBJ1-1, with D possibly being TRBD1 (5 bases). This receptor was taken from an adult with an advanced solid tumor such as melanoma, head and neck, liver or kidney cancer. Material: CD4+ or CD8+ T cells sorted from blood, obtained in a trial of the OX40 agonist ivuxolimab. The CDR3 DNA reads as TGTGCCAGCAGCCCCGGGACGCTCACTGAAGCTTTCTTT. The encoded protein is CASSPGTLTEAFF.